This T cell receptor beta chain is drawn from a study of blood T cells in healthy people across ages. Study-wide results and caveats: It was found that TCR beta diversity correlated strongly with the percentage of naive T cells.

This clonotype occurred a few times. Its antigen is not known. The use of a sample-barcoded 5' primer and a J-beta primer mix characterized a second PCR of roughly 6 to 12 cycles. TCRdb redid the calling of the 5' RACE reads with MiXCR, one entry per CDR3 protein. In the table there are around 1,900,000 distinct CDR3 sequences, about two fifths of which are singletons. Germline trimming cut 4 bases from V and 2 bases from J; bases unmatched to any gene: 10. The length of the CDR3 is 16 residues. Germline loops: CDR1 DFQATT, CDR2 SNEGSKA (reference sequence). The receptor comes from a human donor in good health. J is TRBJ2-3 and V is TRBV20-1; 9 bases agree with TRBD1. The material sequenced was blood. The CDR3 nucleotides are TGCAGTGCTAATCTAATGACAGGGGGGAACACAGATACGCAGTATTTT. Protein sequence: CSANLMTGGNTDTQYF.